This T cell receptor (beta chain) emerged from a study of blood T cell repertoires in COVID-19. Study-wide context: Sample material is recorded as cDNA or gDNA derived from T cells, B-cell-depleted T cells, or PBMCs.

Some clones are missing from TCRdb's copy, which holds only in-frame ones; the method was immunoSEQ multiplex PCR. The sample yields hundreds of thousands of clones, about 89% seen once. The material sequenced was PBMCs or T cells enriched from blood (not recorded which). The origin of this receptor is a man in his 60s who had recovered from COVID-19.

The CDR3 bases are TGTGCCAGCAGCTCCCAACAGTTCTCTGGAAACACCATATATTTT. Its protein is CASSSQQFSGNTIYF. V is TRBV6-5 and J is TRBJ1-3, with no clear D. The length of the CDR3 is 15 residues. Germline CDR1 and CDR2: MNHEY and SVGAGI. Trimming cost V 6 bases and J 0 bases, with 12 bases left between them.